This is a list of T cell receptor beta chains from one sample in a study of PD-1 blockade in classical Hodgkin lymphoma. TCRdb's copy holds only in-frame clones and misses some; the assay was immunoSEQ multiplex PCR. The table has just under 30,000 clones, roughly 85% seen once. The source was CD4+ T cells from blood, collected at baseline. The receptors shown here come from a human donor with classical Hodgkin lymphoma. Each CDR3 is given with its conserved first and last residue. A D gene is named only where the DNA matches it firmly. Some rows have no size entry. The others give once, few or many, or a class for an expanded clone.

D gene	V gene	J gene	clone size	CDR3 protein	CDR3 DNA
NA	TRBV6-4	TRBJ2-1	NA	CASSATGVSEYNEQFF	TGTGCCAGCAGTGCGACCGGGGTATCAGAATACAATGAGCAGTTCTTC
TRBD1	TRBV27	TRBJ1-2	NA	CASSLSPTGAVYGYTF	TGTGCCAGCAGTTTATCCCCGACAGGGGCGGTCTATGGCTACACCTTC
NA	TRBV2	TRBJ2-7	NA	CASSEEGGGYF	TGTGCCAGCAGTGAAGAAGGGGGAGGGTACTTC
NA	TRBV9	TRBJ1-2	NA	CASSVGRDSPLGYGYTF	TGTGCCAGCAGCGTAGGCCGTGACAGCCCCCTAGGCTATGGCTACACCTTC
TRBD1	TRBV6-6	TRBJ1-6	NA	CASSPRQGRDNSPLHF	TGTGCCAGCAGTCCACGACAGGGAAGGGATAATTCACCCCTCCACTTT
NA	TRBV9	TRBJ1-1	NA	CASSVSLGGAFF	TGTGCCAGCAGCGTATCTCTAGGAGGAGCTTTCTTT
NA	TRBV18	TRBJ1-4	once	CASSLDSNEKLFF	TGTGCCAGCTCACTGGACAGTAATGAAAAACTGTTTTTT
NA	TRBV28	TRBJ1-5	medium-sized	CASSLIQGSNQPQHF	TGTGCCAGCAGTTTAATTCAGGGGAGCAATCAGCCCCAGCATTTT
NA	TRBV14	TRBJ2-7	NA	CASSQSLGGEQYF	TGTGCCAGCAGCCAATCGCTCGGAGGTGAGCAGTACTTC
NA	TRBV7-9	TRBJ1-2	NA	CASSQSPYGYTF	TGTGCCAGCAGCCAAAGCCCCTATGGCTACACCTTC
TRBD1	TRBV10-1	TRBJ2-5	NA	CASSGQGVAETQYF	TGCGCCAGCAGTGGACAGGGGGTTGCAGAGACCCAGTACTTC
TRBD2	TRBV27	TRBJ2-1	NA	CASSSTGTSGTDEQFF	TGTGCCAGCAGTAGCACCGGGACTAGCGGGACTGATGAGCAGTTCTTC
TRBD2	TRBV2	TRBJ2-7	NA	CATTATGGRAYEQYF	TGTGCCACCACCGCTACGGGAGGCCGGGCCTACGAGCAGTACTTC
TRBD1	TRBV28	TRBJ1-5	NA	CASSLEGQQPQHF	TGTGCCAGCAGTTTAGAGGGACAGCAGCCCCAGCATTTT
NA	TRBV21-1	TRBJ2-5	NA	CASSKEIIATETQYF	TGTGCCAGCAGCAAAGAGATAATAGCCACGGAGACCCAGTACTTC
NA	TRBV23-1	TRBJ2-7	NA	CASSQNFRQTQGREQYF	TGCGCCAGCAGTCAAAATTTTCGACAGACTCAAGGGCGCGAGCAGTACTTC
TRBD2	TRBV25-1	TRBJ2-2	NA	CASSKETSFNTGELFF	TGTGCCAGCAGTAAGGAGACTAGCTTTAACACCGGGGAGCTGTTTTTT
TRBD1	TRBV19	TRBJ2-3	NA	CASKERPGQGTDTQYF	TGTGCCAGCAAAGAAAGACCGGGACAGGGGACAGATACGCAGTATTTT
NA	TRBV6-5	TRBJ2-7	once	CASSSAGAGKNEQYF	TGTGCCAGCAGTTCCGCGGGGGCAGGAAAGAACGAGCAGTACTTC
NA	TRBV19	TRBJ2-1	NA	CASSIEARSSYNEQFF	TGTGCCAGTAGTATAGAGGCCCGGAGCTCCTACAATGAGCAGTTCTTC
NA	TRBV7-2	TRBJ2-7	NA	CASSLASAGYEQYF	TGTGCCAGCAGCTTAGCTAGCGCGGGATACGAGCAGTACTTC
NA	TRBV5-1	TRBJ2-5	NA	CASSLEAVRETQYF	TGCGCCAGCAGCTTGGAGGCTGTGCGGGAGACCCAGTACTTC
TRBD1	TRBV10-3	TRBJ1-5	NA	CAISWGTQGGRNQPQHF	TGTGCCATCAGTTGGGGTACCCAGGGGGGGCGCAATCAGCCCCAGCATTTT
NA	TRBV6-4	TRBJ1-1	NA	CASSSANQGLTEAFF	TGTGCCAGCAGTTCTGCTAATCAGGGCCTCACTGAAGCTTTCTTT
TRBD1	TRBV7-8	TRBJ1-5	NA	CASSLDRGLRQPQHF	TGTGCCAGCAGCTTAGACAGGGGGCTTCGACAGCCCCAGCATTTT
NA	TRBV2	TRBJ2-7	NA	CASGGSPHEQYF	TGTGCCAGCGGTGGATCCCCCCACGAGCAGTACTTC
NA	TRBV7-2	TRBJ1-5	NA	CASSLHPLNQPQHF	TGTGCCAGCAGCTTGCACCCCTTAAATCAGCCCCAGCATTTT
NA	TRBV19	TRBJ1-2	few	CASSITQGGYGYTF	TGTGCCAGTAGCATTACTCAGGGAGGGTATGGCTACACCTTC
NA	TRBV4-1	TRBJ2-5	NA	CASSQPGSGQETQYF	TGCGCCAGCAGCCAACCAGGCAGTGGGCAAGAGACCCAGTACTTC
TRBD1	TRBV28	TRBJ2-1	NA	CASSSTGQGAENEQFF	TGTGCCAGCAGTTCTACAGGGCAGGGGGCAGAGAATGAGCAGTTCTTC
NA	TRBV19	TRBJ1-1	once	CASTSFRGVTTEAFF	TGTGCCAGTACCTCCTTCCGGGGCGTCACCACTGAAGCTTTCTTT
TRBD1	TRBV6-5	TRBJ1-5	NA	CASRQDRGINQPQHF	TGTGCCAGCAGGCAGGACAGGGGTATAAATCAGCCCCAGCATTTT
NA	TRBV5-1	TRBJ1-1	NA	CASSLGGMNTEAFF	TGCGCCAGCAGCTTGGGGGGTATGAACACTGAAGCTTTCTTT
NA	TRBV19	TRBJ1-2	NA	CASSKESDRFYGYTF	TGTGCCAGTAGTAAAGAATCGGACAGATTCTATGGCTACACCTTC
NA	TRBV6-5	TRBJ1-4	NA	CASSYSYGTPERKLFF	TGTGCCAGCAGTTACTCTTATGGTACTCCGGAAAGAAAACTGTTTTTT
NA	TRBV30	TRBJ1-1	NA	CAWIGTRTAFF	TGTGCCTGGATCGGTACCCGGACAGCTTTCTTT
TRBD1	TRBV7-2	TRBJ1-1	few	CASSLTGMNTEAFF	TGTGCCAGCAGCTTGACAGGGATGAACACTGAAGCTTTCTTT
NA	TRBV6-1	TRBJ1-5	NA	CASSAPLGLGLNQPQHF	TGTGCCAGCAGTGCTCCCCTGGGCCTTGGTCTCAATCAGCCCCAGCATTTT
TRBD1	TRBV6-1	TRBJ1-2	NA	CASRVTGTGINSYTF	TGTGCCAGCAGGGTCACCGGGACAGGGATTAATAGCTACACCTTC
TRBD2	TRBV7-8	TRBJ2-7	NA	CASSFGPSGSSYEQYF	TGTGCCAGCAGCTTTGGACCTAGCGGGAGTTCCTACGAGCAGTACTTC
NA	TRBV10-1	TRBJ1-4	once	CASSEGTNEKLFF	TGCGCCAGCAGTGAGGGGACTAATGAAAAACTGTTTTTT
TRBD2	TRBV9	TRBJ2-1	NA	CASSVRASGGSYNEQFF	TGTGCCAGCAGCGTAAGGGCTAGCGGGGGTTCCTACAATGAGCAGTTCTTC
TRBD1	TRBV28	TRBJ2-3	NA	CASSFGQDADTQYF	TGTGCCAGCAGTTTCGGACAGGACGCAGATACGCAGTATTTT
TRBD1	TRBV7-9	TRBJ2-5	NA	CASSRLGTEQETQYF	TGTGCCAGCAGCCGATTAGGGACAGAACAAGAGACCCAGTACTTC
TRBD1	TRBV29-1	TRBJ2-7	NA	CSVGEPGQGILYEQYF	TGCAGCGTTGGTGAGCCGGGACAGGGTATACTATACGAGCAGTACTTC
TRBD1	TRBV28	TRBJ1-2	NA	CASSRQGYGYTF	TGTGCCAGCAGTCGACAGGGCTATGGCTACACCTTC
TRBD1	TRBV5-1	TRBJ2-7	NA	CASSLAGDRSYEQYF	TGCGCCAGCAGCTTGGCCGGGGACAGATCCTACGAGCAGTACTTC
NA	TRBV7-8	TRBJ2-7	NA	CASSLGIEQYF	TGTGCCAGCAGCCTCGGGATCGAGCAGTACTTC
NA	TRBV19	TRBJ1-1	NA	CASSGNTEAFF	TGTGCCAGTTCAGGGAACACTGAAGCTTTCTTT